The subject of this entry is one T cell receptor (beta chain). V lost 2 bases and J lost 0, with 28 bases in between. This CDR3 comprises 21 residues. Germline V gene sequence: CDR1 SGHVS, CDR2 FNYEAQ. This record comes from a study of cytomegalovirus exposure and HLA in healthy donors. The overall study: About 83 million unique TCRs from HLA-typed donors made up an early data release.

PCR primers comprised 60 Vbeta and 13 Jbeta primers. Repertoires were generated with immunoSEQ multiplex PCR, while TCRdb's copy carries only in-frame clones and drops some. The sample has 150,000 or so clones, around three quarters seen once. The V call is TRBV7-6, the J call TRBJ1-1, with D hard to call. This TCR derives from a woman between 45 and 60 years old in good health and CMV-seropositive. Sequenced: PBMCs. DNA for the CDR3: TGTGCCAGCAGCTTATCGGTTTTCACCCCCTCAAGACGGGAAATGAACACTGAAGCTTTCTTT. Translated, it gives CASSLSVFTPSRREMNTEAFF.